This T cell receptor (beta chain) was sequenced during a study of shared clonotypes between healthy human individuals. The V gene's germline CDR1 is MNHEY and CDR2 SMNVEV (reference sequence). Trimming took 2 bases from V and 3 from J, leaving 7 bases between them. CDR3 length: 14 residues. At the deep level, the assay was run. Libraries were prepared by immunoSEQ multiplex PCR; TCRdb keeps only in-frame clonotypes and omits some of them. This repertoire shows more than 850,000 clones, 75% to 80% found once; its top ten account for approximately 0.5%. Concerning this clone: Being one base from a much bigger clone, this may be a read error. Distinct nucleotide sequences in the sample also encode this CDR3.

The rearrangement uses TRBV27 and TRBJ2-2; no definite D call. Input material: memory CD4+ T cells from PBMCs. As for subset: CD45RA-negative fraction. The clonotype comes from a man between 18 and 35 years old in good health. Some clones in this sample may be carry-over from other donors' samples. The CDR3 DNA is TGTGCCAGCAGTTTAGATCTATACACCGGGGAGCTGTTTTTT. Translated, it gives CASSLDLYTGELFF.